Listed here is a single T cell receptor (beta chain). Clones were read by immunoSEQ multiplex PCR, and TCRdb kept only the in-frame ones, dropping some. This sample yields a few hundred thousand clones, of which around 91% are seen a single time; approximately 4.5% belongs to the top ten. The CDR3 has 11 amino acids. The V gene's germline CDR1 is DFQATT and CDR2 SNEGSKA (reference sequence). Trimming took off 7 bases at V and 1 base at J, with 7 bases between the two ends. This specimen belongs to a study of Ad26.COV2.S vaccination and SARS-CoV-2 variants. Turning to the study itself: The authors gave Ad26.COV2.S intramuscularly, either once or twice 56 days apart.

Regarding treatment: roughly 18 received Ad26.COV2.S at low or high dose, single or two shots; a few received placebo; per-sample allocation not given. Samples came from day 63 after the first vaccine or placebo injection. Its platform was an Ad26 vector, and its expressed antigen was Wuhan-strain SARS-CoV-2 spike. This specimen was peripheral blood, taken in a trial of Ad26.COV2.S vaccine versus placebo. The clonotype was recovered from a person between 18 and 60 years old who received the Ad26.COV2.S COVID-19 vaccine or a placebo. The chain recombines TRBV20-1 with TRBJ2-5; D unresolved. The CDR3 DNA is TGCAGTGTTGACACCCAAGAGACCCAGTACTTC. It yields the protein CSVDTQETQYF.